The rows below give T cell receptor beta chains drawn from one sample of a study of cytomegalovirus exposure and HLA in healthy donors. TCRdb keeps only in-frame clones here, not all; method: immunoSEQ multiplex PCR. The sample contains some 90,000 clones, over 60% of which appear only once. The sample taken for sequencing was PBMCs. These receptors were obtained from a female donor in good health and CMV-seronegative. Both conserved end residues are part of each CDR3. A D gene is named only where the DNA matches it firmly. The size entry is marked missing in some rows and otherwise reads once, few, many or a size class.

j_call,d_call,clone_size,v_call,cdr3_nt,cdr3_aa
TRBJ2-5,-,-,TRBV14,TGTGCCAGCAGCCAAGTCCTTATAGCTGGGGCGAGAGAGACCCAGTACTTC,CASSQVLIAGARETQYF
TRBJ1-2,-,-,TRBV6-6,TGTGCCAGCAGTCCCCTCCGGACAGATAACTATGGCTACACCTTC,CASSPLRTDNYGYTF
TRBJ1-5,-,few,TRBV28,TGTGCCAGCAGTTCCACAGGGATCAATCAGCCCCAGCATTTT,CASSSTGINQPQHF
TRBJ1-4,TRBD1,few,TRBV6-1,TGTGCCAGCAGATCCGGGACAGTATTCGAAAAACTGTTTTTT,CASRSGTVFEKLFF
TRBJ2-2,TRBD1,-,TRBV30,TGTGCCTGGAGTGGAGGGGGCTTGGTAACCGGGGAGCTGTTTTTT,CAWSGGGLVTGELFF
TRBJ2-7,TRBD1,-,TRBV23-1,TGCGCCAGCAGTCTAGTCCGGGACAGATACTACGAGCAGTACTTC,CASSLVRDRYYEQYF
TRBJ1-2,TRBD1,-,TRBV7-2,TGTGCCAGCAGCTTAGCGCTTCGGGCGGACAGGGGAGGCTACACCTTC,CASSLALRADRGGYTF
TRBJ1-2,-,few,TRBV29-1,TGCAGCGCCATCCGCGTGAACTATGGCTACACCTTC,CSAIRVNYGYTF
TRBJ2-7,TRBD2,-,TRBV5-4,TGTGCCAGCCGAGAAGGACTAGCGGAAATCTACGAGCAGTACTTC,CASREGLAEIYEQYF
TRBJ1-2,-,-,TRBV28,TGTGCCAGCACCACTGCTTGGGGCAGGGCCTATGGCTACACCTTC,CASTTAWGRAYGYTF
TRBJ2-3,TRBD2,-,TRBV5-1,TGCGCCAGCAGTCGAGGCCCTAGCGGGGGGGCAGGAAAAGATACGCAGTATTTT,CASSRGPSGGAGKDTQYF
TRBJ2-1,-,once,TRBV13,TGTGCCAGCAGCTTAGGCAGGGGTGCACTCAATGAGCAGTTCTTC,CASSLGRGALNEQFF
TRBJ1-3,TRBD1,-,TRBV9,TGTGCCAGCAGCGTAGACCCTGACAGGGGGGCTGGAAACACCATATATTTT,CASSVDPDRGAGNTIYF
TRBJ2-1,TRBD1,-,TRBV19,TGTGCCAGTACCTCCCTTGGGTCAGGGGGCTTGTACAATGAGCAGTTCTTC,CASTSLGSGGLYNEQFF
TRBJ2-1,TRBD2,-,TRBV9,TGTGCCAGCAGCTCACGTCCCGGGACTAGATCCGGCCATGAGCAGTTCTTC,CASSSRPGTRSGHEQFF
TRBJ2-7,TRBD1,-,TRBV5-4,TGTGCCAGCAGCCAGACAGGGGTGGGCGAGCAGTACTTC,CASSQTGVGEQYF
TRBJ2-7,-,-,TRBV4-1,TGCGCCAGCAGCCAAGGTCCATTGGAGAATTCCTACGAGCAGTACTTC,CASSQGPLENSYEQYF
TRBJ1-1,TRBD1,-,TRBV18,TGTGCCAGCTCCGGGACAGGGGGCTTGTGGACTGAAGCTTTCTTT,CASSGTGGLWTEAFF
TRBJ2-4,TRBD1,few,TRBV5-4,TGTGCCAGCAGCTCGGGACAGGGAAAAAACATTCAGTACTTC,CASSSGQGKNIQYF
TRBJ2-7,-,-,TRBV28,TGTGCCAGCAGTAGCGTGTCGCCGAGGGGGTTAGGCTACGAGCAGTACTTC,CASSSVSPRGLGYEQYF
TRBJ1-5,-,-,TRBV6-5,TGTGCCAGCAGTTTACAGCAAGGGGATCAGCCCCAGCATTTT,CASSLQQGDQPQHF
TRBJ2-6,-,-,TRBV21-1,TGTGCCAGCAGCATCAAGGGGGCTCGCCGGTCTAATGCCTTGGGGGCCAACGTCCTGACTTTC,CASSIKGARRSNALGANVLTF
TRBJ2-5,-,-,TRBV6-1,TGTGCCAGCAGTTCTCTACAAGAGACCCAGTACTTC,CASSSLQETQYF
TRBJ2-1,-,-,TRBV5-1,TGCGCCAGCAGCTTTCCCACGGGTGAGCAGTTCTTC,CASSFPTGEQFF
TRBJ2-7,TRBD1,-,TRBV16,TGTGCCAGCAGCCAAAGGGACAGGGGGCGGTACGAGCAGTACTTC,CASSQRDRGRYEQYF
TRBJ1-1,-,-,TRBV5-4,TGTGCCAGCACCACGGGGGGGTCGAACACTGAAGCTTTCTTT,CASTTGGSNTEAFF
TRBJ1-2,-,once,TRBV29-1,TGCAGCGTTGATGACCAGGGTTTGGGCTATGGCTACACCTTC,CSVDDQGLGYGYTF
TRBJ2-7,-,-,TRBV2,TGTGCCAGCAGTGACCGCTTCAGGGGCCCCTACGAGCAGTACTTC,CASSDRFRGPYEQYF
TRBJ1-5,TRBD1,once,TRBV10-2,TGCGCCAGCAGTTTCGACAGGGGCAATCAGCCCCAGCATTTT,CASSFDRGNQPQHF
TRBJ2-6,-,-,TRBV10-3,TGTGCCACCCTGCAGGCCAGGGTCTCTGGGGCCAACGTCCTGACTTTC,CATLQARVSGANVLTF
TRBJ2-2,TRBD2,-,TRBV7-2,TGTGCCAGCAGCTCCGGACTAGCGGGACCAACCAGGGAGCTGTTTTTT,CASSSGLAGPTRELFF
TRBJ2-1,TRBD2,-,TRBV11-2,TGTGCCAGCAGCTTAGAAACTAGCGGGAGTATTTACAATGAGCAGTTCTTC,CASSLETSGSIYNEQFF
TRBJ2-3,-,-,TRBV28,TGTGCCAGCAGACGGGAGTTCACTGGAGATACGCAGTATTTT,CASRREFTGDTQYF
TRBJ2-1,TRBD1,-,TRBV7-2,TGTGCCAGCAGCTCCCAGGGGGCAGGGGGAGAGCAGTTCTTC,CASSSQGAGGEQFF
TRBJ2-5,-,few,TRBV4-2,TGTGCCAGCAGCCAAGGGACGGGACTTCAAGAGACCCAGTACTTC,CASSQGTGLQETQYF
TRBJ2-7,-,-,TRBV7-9,TGTGCCAGCAGCTTAGCGCCTATTAGCGGTTATTCCTACGAGCAGTACTTC,CASSLAPISGYSYEQYF
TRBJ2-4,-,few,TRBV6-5,TGTGCCAGCAGTTATATGGGGCTGTTGGACATTCAGTACTTC,CASSYMGLLDIQYF
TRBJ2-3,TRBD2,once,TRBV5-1,TGCGCCAGCAGCTTCGCAGCGGGAGGGCTCGCAGATACGCAGTATTTT,CASSFAAGGLADTQYF
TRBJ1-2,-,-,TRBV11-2,TGTGCCAGCAGCTTAGGTTCCCGACAGGTACCCTTC,CASSLGSRQVPF
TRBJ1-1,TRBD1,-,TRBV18,TGTGCCAGCTCACCGGACACAGGGGGCGGTGAAGCTTTCTTT,CASSPDTGGGEAFF
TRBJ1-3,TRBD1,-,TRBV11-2,TGTGCCAGCAGCCCGACGGTCACAGGGGTGACTAACACCATATATTTT,CASSPTVTGVTNTIYF
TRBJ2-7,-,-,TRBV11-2,TGTGCCAGCAGCCTAGGGACTGGGTACGAGCAGTACTTC,CASSLGTGYEQYF
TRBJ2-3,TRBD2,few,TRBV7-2,TGTGCCAGCAGCTTGGCGGGAGGGAACACAGATACGCAGTATTTT,CASSLAGGNTDTQYF
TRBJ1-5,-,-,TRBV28,TGTGCCAGCAGTGACGGACAGAGCAATCAGCCCCAGCATTTT,CASSDGQSNQPQHF
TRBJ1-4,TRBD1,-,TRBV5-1,TGCGCCAGCAGCTTGGGCAGGACAGGAAATGAAAAACTGTTTTTT,CASSLGRTGNEKLFF
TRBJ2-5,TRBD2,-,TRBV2,TGTGCCAGCATAAGCGGGAGGGGACTAGCGGGAGGAGGGCAAGAGACCCAGTACTTC,CASISGRGLAGGGQETQYF
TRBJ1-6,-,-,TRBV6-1,TGTGCCAGCAGTGTGTTTACAGGGACGGTTAAGAATTCACCCCTCCACTTT,CASSVFTGTVKNSPLHF
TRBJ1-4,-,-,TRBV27,TGTGCCAGCAGTTCCCCGGCACGGTCTAGTGAAAAACTGTTTTTT,CASSSPARSSEKLFF
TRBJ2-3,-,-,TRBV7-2,TGTGCCAGCAGCTTAGCGGGAGGAATCACAGATACGCAGTATTTT,CASSLAGGITDTQYF
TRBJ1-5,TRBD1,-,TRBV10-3,TGTGCCATCAGTGAACAGGGGAATCAGCCCCAGCATTTT,CAISEQGNQPQHF
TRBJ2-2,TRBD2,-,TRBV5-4,TGTGCCAGCAGCTTGTTAGGACTAGCGGGTTCCGCGAACACCGGGGAGCTGTTTTTT,CASSLLGLAGSANTGELFF
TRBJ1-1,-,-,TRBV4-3,TGCGCCAGCAGCCAAGACTCCGGGAACACTGAAGCTTTCTTT,CASSQDSGNTEAFF
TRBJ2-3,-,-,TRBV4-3,TGCGCCAGCAGCCAAGAGCAGGGGCCTAGCACAGATACGCAGTATTTT,CASSQEQGPSTDTQYF
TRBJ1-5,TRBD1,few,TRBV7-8,TGTGCCAGCAGCCGGGACAGGGGGAATCAGCCCCAGCATTTT,CASSRDRGNQPQHF
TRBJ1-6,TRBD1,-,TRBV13,TGTGCCAGCAGCTTAGGGGACAGGCGGCGAGAAAATTCACCCCTCCACTTT,CASSLGDRRRENSPLHF